A few counts support the clone carrying this T cell receptor (beta chain). The antigen is not known. This entry is derived from a study of CD8 T cells in ankylosing spondylitis. The CDR3 is 12 residues long. The V and J ends lost 7 bases and 6 bases, in that order; junction bases with no gene match: 7. Germline loops: CDR1 SQVTM, CDR2 ANQGSEA. MiXCR, run by TCRdb on the 5' RACE reads, gives a single entry per CDR3 protein. The profile shows 500,000 to 550,000 distinct CDR3 sequences, roughly 13% of them singletons. Study results and caveats: A motif in TCR beta, a set of about 8 highly homologous variants, appeared characteristic of ankylosing spondylitis blood.

This receptor was identified in a male donor with ankylosing spondylitis. The sequenced sample consisted of blood, either unsorted or a sorted T cell fraction (not recorded which). J is TRBJ2-3 and V is TRBV29-1; 7 bases are shared with TRBD2. Here the CDR3 reads CSEKRGADTQYF. The CDR3, as DNA: TGCAGCGAAAAGCGGGGTGCTGATACGCAGTATTTT.